This T cell receptor beta chain was observed in a study of blood T cell repertoires in COVID-19. This table comes from immunoSEQ multiplex PCR, and its TCRdb copy is limited to in-frame clones, with some not included. This table holds around 400,000 clones, about 88% found once. The V gene lost 1 base and the J gene lost 5 bases, with 14 bases spanning the gap. The CDR3 consists of 15 residues. CDR1 is SGHDN and CDR2 is FVKESK in the germline V gene. What was sequenced was PBMCs or T cells enriched from blood (not recorded which). The receptor's source is a young woman who had been exposed to COVID-19. This sequence joins TRBV14 and TRBJ2-5; a weak D match, TRBD2 (6 bases). CDR3 sequence reads: CASSQVGGGRETQYF. The CDR3 DNA reads as TGTGCCAGCAGCCAAGTGGGCGGAGGGCGCGAGACCCAGTACTTC.